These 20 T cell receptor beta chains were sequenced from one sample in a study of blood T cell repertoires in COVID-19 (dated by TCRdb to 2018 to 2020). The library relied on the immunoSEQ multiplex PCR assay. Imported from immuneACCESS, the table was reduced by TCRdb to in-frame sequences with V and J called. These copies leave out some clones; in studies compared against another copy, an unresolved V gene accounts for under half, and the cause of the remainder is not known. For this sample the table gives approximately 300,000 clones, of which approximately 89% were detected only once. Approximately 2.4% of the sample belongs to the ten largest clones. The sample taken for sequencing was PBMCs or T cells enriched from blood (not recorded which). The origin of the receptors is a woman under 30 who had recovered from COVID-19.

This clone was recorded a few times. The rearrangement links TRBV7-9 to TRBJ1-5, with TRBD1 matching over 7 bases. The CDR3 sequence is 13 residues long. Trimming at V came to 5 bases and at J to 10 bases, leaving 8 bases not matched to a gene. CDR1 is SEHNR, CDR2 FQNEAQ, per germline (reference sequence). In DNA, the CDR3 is TGTGCCAGCAGCCCCCCAGACAGGGTACCCCAGCATTTT. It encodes CASSPPDRVPQHF.

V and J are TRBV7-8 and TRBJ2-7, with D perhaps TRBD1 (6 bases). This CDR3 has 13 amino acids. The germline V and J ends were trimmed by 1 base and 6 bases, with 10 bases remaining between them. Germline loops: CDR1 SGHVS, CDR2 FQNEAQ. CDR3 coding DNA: TGTGCCAGCAGCTTAGACAGGGCGGCCGAGCAGTACTTC. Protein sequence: CASSLDRAAEQYF.

The CDR3 nucleotides read TGTGCCAGCAGTTCTCCAGATACGCAGTATTTT. It codes for CASSSPDTQYF. The rearrangement joins TRBV27 to TRBJ2-3; D is undetermined. Germline V gives CDR1 MNHEY, CDR2 SMNVEV (reference sequence). CDR3 size: 11 residues. V dropped 4 bases and J dropped 4 bases, with 3 bases sitting between them.

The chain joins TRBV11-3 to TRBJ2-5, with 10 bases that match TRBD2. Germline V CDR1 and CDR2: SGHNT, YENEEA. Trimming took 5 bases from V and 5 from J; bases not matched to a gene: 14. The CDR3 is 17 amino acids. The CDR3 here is CASSAREGLAVVETQYF. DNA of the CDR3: TGTGCCAGCAGCGCCCGAGAAGGACTAGCGGTCGTTGAGACCCAGTACTTC.

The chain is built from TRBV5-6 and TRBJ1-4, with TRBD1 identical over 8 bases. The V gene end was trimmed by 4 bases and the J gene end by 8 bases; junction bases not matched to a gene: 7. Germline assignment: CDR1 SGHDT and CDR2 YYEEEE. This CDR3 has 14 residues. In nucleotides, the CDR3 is TGTGCCAGCAGCCTCTTGGACAGGGAAGAAAAACTGTTTTTT. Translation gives CASSLLDREEKLFF.

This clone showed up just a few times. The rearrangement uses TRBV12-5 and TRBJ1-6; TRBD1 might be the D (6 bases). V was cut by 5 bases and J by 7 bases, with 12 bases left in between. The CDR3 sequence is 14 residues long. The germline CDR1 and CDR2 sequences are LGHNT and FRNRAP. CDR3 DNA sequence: TGTGCTAGTGGTCAGGGACAACTGAATTCACCCCTCCACTTT. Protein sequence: CASGQGQLNSPLHF. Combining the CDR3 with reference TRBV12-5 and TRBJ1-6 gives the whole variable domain DARVTQTPRHKVTEMGQEVTMRCQPILGHNTVFWYRQTMMQGLELLAYFRNRAPLDDSGMPKDRFSAEMPDATLATLKIQPSEPRDSAVYFCASGQGQLNSPLHFGNGTRLTVT.

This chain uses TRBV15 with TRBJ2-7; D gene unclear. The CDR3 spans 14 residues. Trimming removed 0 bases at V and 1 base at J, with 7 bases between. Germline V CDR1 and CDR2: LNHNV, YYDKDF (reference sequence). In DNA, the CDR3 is TGTGCCACCAGCAGAGATCTGGCTTCCTACGAGCAGTACTTC. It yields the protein CATSRDLASYEQYF.

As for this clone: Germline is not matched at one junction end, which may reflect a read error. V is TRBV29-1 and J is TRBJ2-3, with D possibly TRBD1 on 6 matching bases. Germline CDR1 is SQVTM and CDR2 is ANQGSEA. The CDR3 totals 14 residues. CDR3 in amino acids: CSVEGTPNTDTQYF. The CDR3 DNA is TGCAGCGTCGAAGGGACACCTAACACAGATACGCAGTATTTT.

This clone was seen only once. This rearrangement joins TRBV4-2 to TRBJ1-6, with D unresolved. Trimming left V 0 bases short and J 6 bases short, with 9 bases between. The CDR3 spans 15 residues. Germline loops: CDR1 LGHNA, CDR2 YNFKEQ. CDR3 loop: CASSQEGESNSPLHF. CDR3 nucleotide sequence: TGTGCCAGCAGCCAAGAGGGCGAATCTAATTCACCCCTCCACTTT.

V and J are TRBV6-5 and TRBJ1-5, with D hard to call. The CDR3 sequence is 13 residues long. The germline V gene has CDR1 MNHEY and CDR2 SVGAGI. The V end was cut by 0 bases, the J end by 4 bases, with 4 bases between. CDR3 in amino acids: CASSYSPNQPQHF. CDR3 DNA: TGTGCCAGCAGTTACTCCCCAAATCAGCCCCAGCATTTT.

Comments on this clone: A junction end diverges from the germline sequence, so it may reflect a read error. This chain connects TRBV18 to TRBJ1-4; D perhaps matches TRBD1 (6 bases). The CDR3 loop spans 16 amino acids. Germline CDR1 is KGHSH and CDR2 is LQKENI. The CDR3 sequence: CASSPPRGDLNEKLFF. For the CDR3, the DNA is TGTGCCAGCTCCCCACCCAGGGGAGATCTTAATGAAAAACTGTTTTTT.

The CDR3 region has the DNA TGTGCCAGCAGCTTAGTTTCCAATTCCTACAATGAGCAGTTCTTC. It specifies CASSLVSNSYNEQFF. The chain combines TRBV11-2 with TRBJ2-1; D is unresolved. This CDR3 has 15 residues. V was pared by 1 base and J by 1 base, with 8 bases between. Germline CDR1 is SGHAT and CDR2 is FQNNGV.

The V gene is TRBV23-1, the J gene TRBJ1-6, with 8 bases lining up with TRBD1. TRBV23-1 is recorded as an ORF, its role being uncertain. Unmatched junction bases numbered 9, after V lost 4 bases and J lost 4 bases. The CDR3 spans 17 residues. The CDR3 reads CASSRETGEPYNSPLHF. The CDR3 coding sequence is TGCGCCAGCAGTCGAGAGACAGGGGAACCGTATAATTCACCCCTCCACTTT.

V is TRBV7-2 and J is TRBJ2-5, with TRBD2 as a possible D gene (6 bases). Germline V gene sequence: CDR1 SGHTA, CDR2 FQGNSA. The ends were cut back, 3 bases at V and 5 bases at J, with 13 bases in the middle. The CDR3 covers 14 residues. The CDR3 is CASSFGSPGETQYF. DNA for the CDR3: TGTGCCAGCAGCTTCGGGAGTCCCGGGGAGACCCAGTACTTC.

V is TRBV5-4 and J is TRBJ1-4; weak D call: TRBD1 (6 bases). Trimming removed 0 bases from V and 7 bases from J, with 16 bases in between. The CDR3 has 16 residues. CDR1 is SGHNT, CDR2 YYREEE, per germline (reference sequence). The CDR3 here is CASSLDGSRGGEKLFF. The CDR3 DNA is TGTGCCAGCAGCTTGGACGGTAGCAGGGGTGGTGAAAAACTGTTTTTT.

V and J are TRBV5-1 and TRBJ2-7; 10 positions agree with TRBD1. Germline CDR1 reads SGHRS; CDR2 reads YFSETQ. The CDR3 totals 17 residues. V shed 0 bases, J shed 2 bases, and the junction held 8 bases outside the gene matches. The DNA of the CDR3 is TGCGCCAGCAGCTTGGAAGGGGACAGGGGAATAGCCTACGAGCAGTACTTC. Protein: CASSLEGDRGIAYEQYF.

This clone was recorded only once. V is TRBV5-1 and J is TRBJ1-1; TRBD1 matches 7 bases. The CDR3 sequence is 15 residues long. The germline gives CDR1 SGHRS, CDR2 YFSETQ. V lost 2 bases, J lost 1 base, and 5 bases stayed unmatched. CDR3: CASSFLGQRNTEAFF. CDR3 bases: TGCGCCAGCAGCTTCCTGGGACAGAGGAACACTGAAGCTTTCTTT.

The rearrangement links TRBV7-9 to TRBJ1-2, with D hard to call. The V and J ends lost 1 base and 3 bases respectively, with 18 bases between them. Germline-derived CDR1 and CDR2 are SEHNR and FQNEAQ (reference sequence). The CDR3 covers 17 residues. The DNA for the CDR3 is TGTGCCAGCAGCTTAGGGTTCGGGGAATCCGTGGACTATGGCTACACCTTC. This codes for CASSLGFGESVDYGYTF.

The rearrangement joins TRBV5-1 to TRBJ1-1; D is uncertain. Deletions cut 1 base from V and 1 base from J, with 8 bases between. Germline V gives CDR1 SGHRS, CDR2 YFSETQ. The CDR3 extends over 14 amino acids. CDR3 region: CASSLTSGNTEAFF. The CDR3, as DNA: TGCGCCAGCAGCTTGACATCGGGGAACACTGAAGCTTTCTTT.

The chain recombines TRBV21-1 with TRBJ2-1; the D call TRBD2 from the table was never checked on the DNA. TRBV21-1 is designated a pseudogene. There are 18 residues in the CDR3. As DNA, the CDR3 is TGTGCCAGCAGCAAAGCTGCGGCTAGCGATTTTGCCTACAATGAGCAGTTCTTC. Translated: CASSKAAASDFAYNEQFF.